This TCR beta chain was identified during a study of blood T cell repertoires in COVID-19. On the study more broadly: Collection of acute and convalescent COVID-19 samples took place in the United States, Italy and Spain. The cDNA or gDNA used as material had been derived from T cells, B-cell-depleted T cells, or PBMCs.

V gave up 3 bases and J gave up 3 bases; unmatched junction bases: 2. CDR3 size: 15 residues. Germline values: CDR1 DFQATT, CDR2 SNEGSKA (reference sequence). Authors' analysis steps: Estimated nucleated cell counts came from reference gene primer amplification. Generated by immunoSEQ multiplex PCR, the TCRdb table keeps only in-frame clones and is missing some. V and J calls and clone size are as listed in that table; D and trimming were resolved from the DNA. This table holds about 250,000 clones, 70% to 85% found once. The chain is built from TRBV20-1 and TRBJ2-2; 12 bases align to TRBD1. The sample comprised peripheral blood. This TCR was sampled from a woman aged 40 to 49 with active or convalescent COVID-19. DNA of the CDR3: TGCAGTGCTAGTGGGACAGGGGGCCACACCGGGGAGCTGTTTTTT. Protein sequence: CSASGTGGHTGELFF.